This T cell receptor beta chain was sequenced for a study of T cell changes during pregnancy in multiple sclerosis. Assay: immunoSEQ multiplex PCR; the TCRdb copy retains only in-frame clones and omits some. This sample has roughly 30,000 clones; around 88% occur once, and the top ten carry approximately 3.8%. This clone has a single count. The germline V gene encodes CDR1 SGHRS and CDR2 YFSETQ. The CDR3 runs to 15 residues. The V gene lost 6 bases and the J gene lost 3 bases, with 15 bases spanning the gap. The origin of this receptor is a female donor in good health, enrolled as a control in a pregnancy study. The sample in question was CD4+ T cells from peripheral blood mononuclear cells, obtained in the first trimester of pregnancy. The chain recombines TRBV5-1 with TRBJ2-2; D perhaps matches TRBD1 (6 bases). The CDR3 coding sequence is TGCGCCAGCAAAGTTACAGGGTTGGACACCGGGGAGCTGTTTTTT. It translates to CASKVTGLDTGELFF.